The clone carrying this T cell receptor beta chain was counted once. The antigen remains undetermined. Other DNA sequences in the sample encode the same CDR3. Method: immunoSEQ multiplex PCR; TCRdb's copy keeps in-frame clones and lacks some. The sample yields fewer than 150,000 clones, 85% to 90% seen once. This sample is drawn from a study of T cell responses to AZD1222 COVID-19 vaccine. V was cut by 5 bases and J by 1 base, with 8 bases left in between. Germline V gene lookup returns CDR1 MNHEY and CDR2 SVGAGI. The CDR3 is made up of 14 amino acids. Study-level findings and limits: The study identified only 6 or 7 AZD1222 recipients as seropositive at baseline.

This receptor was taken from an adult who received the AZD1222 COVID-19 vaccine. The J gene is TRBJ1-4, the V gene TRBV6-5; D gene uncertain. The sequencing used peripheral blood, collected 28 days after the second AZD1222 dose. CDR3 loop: CASSSGETNEKLFF. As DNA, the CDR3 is TGTGCCAGCAGTAGTGGGGAAACTAATGAAAAACTGTTTTTT.